These T cell receptor beta chains were read from a single sample in a study of T cells in Graves' hyperthyroidism and ophthalmopathy. One entry per CDR3 protein, called by TCRdb with MiXCR from the multiplex PCR reads. The sample lists 200,000 to 250,000 distinct CDR3 sequences, about 25% seen once, with around 40% in the top ten. The sample consisted of blood. The receptor set was obtained from a woman in her thirties or forties with Graves' ophthalmopathy. The CDR3 runs from the conserved cysteine through the conserved F or W. The D gene is left open where the match is weak. A clone size is listed for some rows: how often the clone was seen (once, few, many), or a class if it is expanded.

V	size	D	J	DNA	CDR3
TRBV7-9	many	NA	TRBJ2-3	TGTGCCAGCACGAGAGGGACGGTAGATACGCAGTATTTT	CASTRGTVDTQYF
TRBV6-1	many	NA	TRBJ1-5	TGTGCCAGCAGTGAAGTTAGGGCGGGGAACAATCAGCCCCAGCATTTT	CASSEVRAGNNQPQHF
TRBV20-1	many	TRBD1	TRBJ1-2	TGCAGTGCTGAGGACAGGAACTATGGCTACACCTTC	CSAEDRNYGYTF
TRBV10-3	NA	NA	TRBJ1-3	TGTGCCACCAGCCCCCCGGGGGCCTCTGGAAACACCATATATTTT	CATSPPGASGNTIYF
TRBV18	NA	NA	TRBJ2-5	TGTGCCAGCTCACCACGAGGGGTAGAGACCCAGTACTTC	CASSPRGVETQYF
TRBV10-3	NA	TRBD1	TRBJ2-7	TGTGCCATCAGTTTCACAGGGGTTGACGAGCAGTCCTTC	CAISFTGVDEQSF
TRBV18	many	NA	TRBJ2-5	TGTGCCAGCTCGAACCTTCTAGCGAGTAAAGAGACCCAGTACTTC	CASSNLLASKETQYF
TRBV3-1	NA	NA	TRBJ2-4	TGTGCCAGCAGCCAAGATTTGCTAGCCAAAAACATTCAGTACTTC	CASSQDLLAKNIQYF
TRBV7-9	many	NA	TRBJ1-1	TGTGCCAGCAGCCGGAGCGGGCAGAACACTGAAGCTTTCTTT	CASSRSGQNTEAFF
TRBV7-8	many	NA	TRBJ2-7	TGTGCCAGCAGCTTATTGCAGGGCCCCACTCCCTACGAGCAGTACTTC	CASSLLQGPTPYEQYF